The next 3 T cell receptor beta chains were all read from a single sample in a study of breast tumors, draining lymph nodes, adjacent tissues. A single record per CDR3 protein comes from TCRdb applying MiXCR to the multiplex PCR reads. The sample has tens of thousands of distinct CDR3 sequences; 35% to 40% are singletons. The source material was breast tumor tissue. The receptors derive from a female donor with breast cancer. Some clones in this sample may be carry-over from other donors' samples.

V is TRBV20-1 and J is TRBJ2-5; 9 bases map to TRBD1. V lost 4 bases to trimming and J lost 5 bases; unmatched junction nucleotides: 2. CDR3 size: 12 residues. Per the germline V gene, CDR1 is DFQATT and CDR2 is SNEGSKA (reference sequence). CDR3 protein: CSANRGRETQYF. The CDR3 DNA sequence: TGCAGTGCTAACAGGGGGCGGGAGACCCAGTACTTC.

In its sample, this clonotype was seen a few times. The chain joins TRBV6-1 to TRBJ2-7, with 10 bases lining up with TRBD2. The CDR3 has 17 residues. Per germline, CDR1 MNHNS and CDR2 SASEGT. After removal of 4 bases from V and 2 bases from J, the junction contained 11 bases not matched to a gene. Here the CDR3 reads CASSAANSGRSTYEQYF. In nucleotides, the CDR3 is TGTGCCAGCAGTGCGGCTAATAGCGGGAGGTCCACCTACGAGCAGTACTTC.

This clonotype was observed at least ten times. This chain uses TRBV4-1 with TRBJ2-5, with unresolved D. V was cut by 0 bases and J by 3 bases, with 11 bases left in between. Germline V gene data show CDR1 as MGHRA and CDR2 as YSYEKL. The CDR3 runs 15 residues. The CDR3 DNA reads as TGCGCCAGCAGCCAAGATAGAAGGACGGAAGAGACCCAGTACTTC. Its translation is CASSQDRRTEETQYF.